This is a list of T cell receptor beta chains from one sample in a study of cytomegalovirus exposure and HLA in healthy donors. The assay was immunoSEQ multiplex PCR, and TCRdb's table has in-frame clones only and misses some. This sample has approximately 160,000 clones, with 80% to 90% found just once. Sequencing was done on a sample of PBMCs. Receptor source: a woman between 18 and 30 years old in good health and CMV-seronegative. The CDR3 runs from the conserved cysteine through the conserved F or W. The D gene is left open where the match is weak. Rows may omit the clone size; those that give it use once, few, many or a size class.

J: TRBJ2-7; D: TRBD2; V: TRBV5-5; size: .; CDR3: CASSYGTRSYEQYF; DNA: TGTGCCAGCAGCTACGGGACTAGGTCCTACGAGCAGTACTTC
J: TRBJ1-5; D: .; V: TRBV4-1; size: few; CDR3: CASSQKGTLSNQPQHF; DNA: TGCGCCAGCAGCCAGAAAGGGACATTAAGCAATCAGCCCCAGCATTTT
J: TRBJ1-4; D: .; V: TRBV6-5; size: once; CDR3: CASSYTRVAANEKLFF; DNA: TGTGCCAGCAGTTACACAAGGGTAGCGGCTAATGAAAAACTGTTTTTT
J: TRBJ2-7; D: .; V: TRBV2; size: .; CDR3: CASSSWARKLYEQYF; DNA: TGTGCCAGCAGCTCCTGGGCTCGCAAACTCTACGAGCAGTACTTC
J: TRBJ2-1; D: TRBD1; V: TRBV2; size: .; CDR3: CASSGGTGPDEQFF; DNA: TGTGCCAGCAGTGGGGGGACAGGGCCGGATGAGCAGTTCTTC
J: TRBJ2-7; D: TRBD1; V: TRBV11-3; size: .; CDR3: CASRGQNSYEQYF; DNA: TGTGCCAGCAGGGGACAGAACTCCTACGAGCAGTACTTC
J: TRBJ2-7; D: TRBD2; V: TRBV28; size: .; CDR3: CASSLGLGGRASYEQYF; DNA: TGTGCCAGCAGTTTAGGCCTGGGCGGGAGGGCCTCCTACGAGCAGTACTTC
J: TRBJ2-3; D: .; V: TRBV5-1; size: .; CDR3: CASSPVSATDTQYF; DNA: TGCGCCAGCAGCCCCGTGAGTGCGACAGATACGCAGTATTTT
J: TRBJ1-1; D: .; V: TRBV7-9; size: .; CDR3: CASSLNGFTEAFF; DNA: TGTGCCAGCAGCTTAAACGGGTTTACTGAAGCTTTCTTT
J: TRBJ2-3; D: TRBD2; V: TRBV27; size: .; CDR3: CASSYTPKTLTSGSFGGTQYF; DNA: TGTGCCAGCAGTTACACGCCCAAAACCCTGACTAGCGGGAGTTTCGGGGGTACGCAGTATTTT
J: TRBJ1-5; D: TRBD1; V: TRBV9; size: .; CDR3: CASSVGTDNQPQHF; DNA: TGTGCCAGCAGCGTGGGGACAGATAATCAGCCCCAGCATTTT
J: TRBJ1-2; D: TRBD1; V: TRBV7-8; size: once; CDR3: CASSLGEDRGVSGYTF; DNA: TGTGCCAGCAGCTTAGGAGAGGACAGGGGAGTGAGCGGCTACACCTTC
J: TRBJ2-3; D: .; V: TRBV9; size: .; CDR3: CASSVDTMNTDTQYF; DNA: TGTGCCAGCAGCGTAGACACAATGAACACAGATACGCAGTATTTT
J: TRBJ1-1; D: .; V: TRBV27; size: .; CDR3: CASSLSPGNTEAFF; DNA: TGTGCCAGCAGTTTATCGCCGGGGAACACTGAAGCTTTCTTT
J: TRBJ2-5; D: TRBD2; V: TRBV27; size: .; CDR3: CASSPRTSGDPAGTQYF; DNA: TGTGCCAGCAGTCCTAGGACTAGCGGAGACCCCGCGGGGACCCAGTACTTC
J: TRBJ2-1; D: TRBD1; V: TRBV11-2; size: .; CDR3: CASSLAGQGRDEQFF; DNA: TGTGCCAGCAGCTTAGCCGGACAGGGTAGGGATGAGCAGTTCTTC
J: TRBJ2-3; D: TRBD1; V: TRBV19; size: .; CDR3: CASKGQGNTDTQYF; DNA: TGTGCCAGTAAGGGACAGGGGAACACAGATACGCAGTATTTT
J: TRBJ2-1; D: TRBD2; V: TRBV5-6; size: .; CDR3: CASSPSLAGMGYNEQFF; DNA: TGTGCCAGCAGCCCTAGCTTAGCGGGCATGGGATACAATGAGCAGTTCTTC
J: TRBJ2-1; D: TRBD2; V: TRBV7-6; size: .; CDR3: CASSTPYRLAGGNNEQFF; DNA: TGTGCCAGCAGCACGCCCTACAGGCTAGCGGGAGGAAACAATGAGCAGTTCTTC
J: TRBJ1-1; D: .; V: TRBV5-1; size: .; CDR3: CASSFGGSGTGNTEAFF; DNA: TGCGCCAGCAGCTTTGGAGGATCAGGGACTGGGAACACTGAAGCTTTCTTT
J: TRBJ2-1; D: TRBD1; V: TRBV19; size: .; CDR3: CASRTGSRLWNEQFF; DNA: TGTGCCAGTAGGACAGGGAGTCGACTATGGAATGAGCAGTTCTTC
J: TRBJ2-7; D: TRBD2; V: TRBV19; size: .; CDR3: CASSPTTSGIYEQYF; DNA: TGTGCCAGTAGTCCCACGACTAGCGGGATTTACGAGCAGTACTTC
J: TRBJ2-5; D: TRBD1; V: TRBV28; size: .; CDR3: CASSFEKTGTEETQYF; DNA: TGTGCCAGCAGTTTCGAAAAAACTGGGACAGAAGAGACCCAGTACTTC
J: TRBJ2-1; D: .; V: TRBV2; size: .; CDR3: CASSRLRDYNEQFF; DNA: TGTGCCAGCAGTCGCCTCAGGGACTACAATGAGCAGTTCTTC
J: TRBJ2-7; D: .; V: TRBV2; size: .; CDR3: CASYDGEFYREQYF; DNA: TGTGCCAGTTATGACGGGGAGTTTTATCGCGAGCAGTACTTC
J: TRBJ2-7; D: TRBD2; V: TRBV27; size: .; CDR3: CASSLMASGYEQYF; DNA: TGTGCCAGCAGTTTAATGGCTAGCGGATACGAGCAGTACTTC
J: TRBJ1-2; D: TRBD1; V: TRBV28; size: .; CDR3: CASSEDRGLANYGYTF; DNA: TGTGCCAGCAGTGAGGACAGGGGGCTAGCTAACTATGGCTACACCTTC
J: TRBJ2-2; D: .; V: TRBV5-1; size: few; CDR3: CASSPGGNTGELFF; DNA: TGCGCCAGCAGCCCCGGGGGAAACACCGGGGAGCTGTTTTTT
J: TRBJ2-7; D: .; V: TRBV6-5; size: .; CDR3: CASASSGLADYEQYF; DNA: TGTGCCAGCGCCTCGAGCGGTTTAGCGGACTACGAGCAGTACTTC
J: TRBJ2-3; D: TRBD2; V: TRBV7-9; size: .; CDR3: CASSKPGLRTDTQYF; DNA: TGTGCCAGCAGCAAGCCGGGACTACGCACAGATACGCAGTATTTT
J: TRBJ2-1; D: .; V: TRBV18; size: .; CDR3: CASSPQGGEQFF; DNA: TGTGCCAGCTCTCCTCAAGGGGGTGAGCAGTTCTTC
J: TRBJ2-7; D: .; V: TRBV6-1; size: .; CDR3: CASSGGLTKPYEQYF; DNA: TGTGCCAGCAGTGGCGGGTTAACTAAACCCTACGAGCAGTACTTC
J: TRBJ1-1; D: TRBD1; V: TRBV4-1; size: .; CDR3: CASSPGQGANTEAFF; DNA: TGCGCCAGCAGCCCGGGACAGGGGGCGAACACTGAAGCTTTCTTT
J: TRBJ1-1; D: TRBD1; V: TRBV5-6; size: .; CDR3: CASSLSLYRGMNTEAFF; DNA: TGTGCCAGCAGCTTGTCCCTCTACAGGGGGATGAACACTGAAGCTTTCTTT
J: TRBJ2-7; D: TRBD1; V: TRBV6-5; size: .; CDR3: CASTSQGLDYEQYF; DNA: TGTGCCAGCACCTCACAGGGGTTAGACTACGAGCAGTACTTC
J: TRBJ2-1; D: TRBD2; V: TRBV2; size: .; CDR3: CASSEGTSGYNEQFF; DNA: TGTGCCAGCAGTGAGGGGACTAGCGGTTACAATGAGCAGTTCTTC
J: TRBJ1-2; D: .; V: TRBV14; size: .; CDR3: CASSQVGLTYGYTF; DNA: TGTGCCAGCAGCCAAGTTGGACTGACCTATGGCTACACCTTC
J: TRBJ2-7; D: TRBD2; V: TRBV6-1; size: .; CDR3: CASSEWTSGTYEQYF; DNA: TGTGCCAGCAGTGAATGGACTAGCGGGACCTACGAGCAGTACTTC
J: TRBJ2-7; D: .; V: TRBV4-3; size: .; CDR3: CASSQGTGYEQYF; DNA: TGCGCCAGCAGCCAAGGTACAGGCTACGAGCAGTACTTC
J: TRBJ2-7; D: .; V: TRBV7-9; size: .; CDR3: CASSPLVGADEQYF; DNA: TGTGCCAGCAGCCCCCTCGTGGGGGCCGACGAGCAGTACTTC
J: TRBJ2-7; D: TRBD2; V: TRBV5-1; size: .; CDR3: CASSRDRGDTGDEQYF; DNA: TGCGCCAGCAGTCGAGATCGGGGGGATACGGGCGACGAGCAGTACTTC